These T cell receptor beta chains were read from a single sample in a study of read filtering for tumor transcriptome and immune sequencing. In TCRdb, the reads were re-called with MiXCR into one record per CDR3 protein. The sample lists about 57,000 distinct CDR3 sequences; under 25% were seen once. Sequencing was done on a sample of a population of CD138-negative cells sorted from bone marrow. These receptors were taken from a donor over 35 with multiple myeloma. Each CDR3 is given with its conserved first and last residue. The D gene is left open where the match is weak. Part of the rows lack a size; the others show once, few, many or a class for expanded clones.

TRBV12-3/TRBV12-4	TRBJ1-4	-	-	TGTGCCAGCAGCCCCCGTAGGGATCCTGAAAAACTGTTTTTT	CASSPRRDPEKLFF
TRBV11-2	TRBJ2-5	TRBD2	-	TGTGCCAGCAGCTTAAGAGGGCTAGCGGGAGGCGTGACCCAGTACTTC	CASSLRGLAGGVTQYF
TRBV7-9	TRBJ2-1	TRBD1	many	TGTGCCAGCAGCTTAGCGGGGGACAGCTCCTACAATGAGCAGTTCTTC	CASSLAGDSSYNEQFF
TRBV4-1	TRBJ1-1	TRBD1	many	TGCGCCAGCAGCCAAGGCGGAGGGGGCCACAACACTGAAGCTTTCTTT	CASSQGGGGHNTEAFF
TRBV7-3	TRBJ2-2	TRBD1	-	TGTGCCAGCAGTTCATTGGTGACAGGGAGCACCGGGGAGCTGTTTTTT	CASSSLVTGSTGELFF
TRBV25-1	TRBJ1-2	TRBD1	many	TGTGCCAGCAGTGAAAGCGGCAGGGGGCTTTATGGCTACACCTTC	CASSESGRGLYGYTF
TRBV28	TRBJ2-7	-	many	TGTGCCATTAGGGGCTCCTACGAGCAGTACTTC	CAIRGSYEQYF
TRBV10-3	TRBJ2-5	-	many	TGTGCCACAAACAGGGAAGTGGGAGAGACCCAGTACTTC	CATNREVGETQYF
TRBV18	TRBJ1-5	-	once	TGTGCCAGCTCAAGCGGGGGTCATAGCAATCAGCCCCGGCATTTT	CASSSGGHSNQPRHF
TRBV28	TRBJ2-6	TRBD1	many	TGTGCCAGCAGTAGTCAGGGGGTCAGGTTTGGGGCCAACGTCCTGACTTTC	CASSSQGVRFGANVLTF
TRBV2	TRBJ1-2	-	many	TGTGCCAGCAGTAGCCAGGGCTATGGCTACACCTTC	CASSSQGYGYTF
TRBV20-1	TRBJ2-4	TRBD2	-	TGCAGTGCTCCCCTAGCGGGGGTAGCCAAAAACATTCAGTACTTC	CSAPLAGVAKNIQYF
TRBV20-1	TRBJ2-7	-	many	TGCAGTGCTAGGCTGGCCGCGGGCCCCTACGAGCAGTACTTC	CSARLAAGPYEQYF
TRBV30	TRBJ2-5	-	few	TGTGCCTGGAGTTTTGGCGCAAATCTCCCAGAGACCCAGTACTTC	CAWSFGANLPETQYF
TRBV7-3	TRBJ2-5	-	few	TGTGCCAGCAGCTTAACGAGTCAGGCCCGAGAGACCCAGTACTTC	CASSLTSQARETQYF
TRBV29-1	TRBJ2-1	TRBD2	medium-sized	TGCAGCGTCGAGGGAGGGCGTGTCAGCTCCTACAATGAGCAGTTCTTC	CSVEGGRVSSYNEQFF
TRBV7-9	TRBJ2-7	TRBD1	-	TGTGCCAGCAGCCCCCAAGGCAGGGGGCAAAGGGTAGGCGAGCAGTACTTC	CASSPQGRGQRVGEQYF
TRBV7-2	TRBJ2-1	-	many	TGTGCCAGCAGCTTAGTCCGGGGTATAAGCTCCTACAATGAGCAGTTCTTC	CASSLVRGISSYNEQFF
TRBV7-9	TRBJ2-3	-	-	TGTGCCAGCAGCGCAATACCGGGACTCTCCGGGGATACGCAGTATTTT	CASSAIPGLSGDTQYF
TRBV5-4	TRBJ2-3	-	few	TGTGCCAGCAGCTTTGGGGGTTCCGGCACAGATACGCAGTATTTT	CASSFGGSGTDTQYF
TRBV2	TRBJ2-1	-	many	TGTGCCAGCAGTGACAAGCAGGGATCCATCGATGAGCAGTTCTTC	CASSDKQGSIDEQFF
TRBV29-1	TRBJ2-1	TRBD1	many	TGCAGCGTCGCCCCATGGGGACAGGGCCTTTGGGACAATTCCCACAATGAGCAGTTCTTC	CSVAPWGQGLWDNSHNEQFF
TRBV6-5	TRBJ1-2	-	many	TGTGCCAGCAAAGGTGGGGTTGGCTCCTATGGCTACACCTTC	CASKGGVGSYGYTF
TRBV9	TRBJ1-2	TRBD1	many	TGTGCCAGCAGCGGGACAGGGGGCCACTATGGCTACACCTTC	CASSGTGGHYGYTF
TRBV5-1	TRBJ1-1	-	-	TGTGCCAGCGTTGAAGGGGGAAGGTTGAACACTGAAGCTTTCTTT	CASVEGGRLNTEAFF
TRBV6-6	TRBJ1-1	-	many	TGTGCCAGCAGGTCACAGAGCATGAACACTGAAGCTTTCTTT	CASRSQSMNTEAFF
TRBV29-1	TRBJ2-1	TRBD1	many	TGCAGCGTATCCGGGACAGGGAGCTCCTACAATGAGCAGTTCTTC	CSVSGTGSSYNEQFF
TRBV4-1	TRBJ1-4	-	many	TGCGCCAGCAGCCAAGGCTTCGGACAGATGAATGAAAAACTGTTTTTT	CASSQGFGQMNEKLFF
TRBV24-1	TRBJ1-5	-	many	TGTGCCACCAGTGAAATGGGCCCAAATCAGCCCCAGCATTTT	CATSEMGPNQPQHF
TRBV12-3/TRBV12-4	TRBJ2-1	TRBD2	-	TGTGCCAGCAGCCCCGGAGCGGGAGGGCTTGTTAGGGAGTTCTTC	CASSPGAGGLVREFF
TRBV28	TRBJ1-5	-	many	TGTGCCAGCAGTGAATACGATTTGCCCCAGCATTTT	CASSEYDLPQHF
TRBV15	TRBJ2-3	TRBD1	many	TGTGCCACCAGCAGAGATGGTGCTCCCGACAGGGCAGGTTCCCGCACAGATACGCAGTATTTT	CATSRDGAPDRAGSRTDTQYF
TRBV6-5	TRBJ1-1	-	few	TGTGCCAGCAGCTCCTGGGGTCAGACTGAAGCTTTCTTT	CASSSWGQTEAFF
TRBV7-9	TRBJ2-1	-	many	TGTGCCAGCAGCTTAGATCGGTCCTACAATGAGCAGTTCTTC	CASSLDRSYNEQFF
TRBV28	TRBJ1-2	TRBD1	-	TGTGCCAGCAGTCCCTCCGGACAGGCCGTGAGGTATGGCTACACCTTC	CASSPSGQAVRYGYTF
TRBV27	TRBJ2-4	-	few	TGTGCCAGCAAAATTTTTGGGACAGCCAAAAACATTCAGTACTTC	CASKIFGTAKNIQYF
TRBV28	TRBJ2-1	TRBD1	many	TGTGCCAGCAGGGGGACAGGGGGTTACAATGAGCAGTTCTTC	CASRGTGGYNEQFF
TRBV3-1	TRBJ1-2	-	-	TGTGCCAGCTCTACGCGGGACAAGCCGCGATATGGCTACACCTTC	CASSTRDKPRYGYTF
TRBV29-1	TRBJ2-1	TRBD2	many	TGCAGCGTTGACAACCCGGGACTAGCGGACAATGAGCAGTTCTTC	CSVDNPGLADNEQFF
TRBV7-8	TRBJ1-1	TRBD1	many	TGTGCCAGCAGCCGGGACAGATACACTGAAGCTTTCTTT	CASSRDRYTEAFF
TRBV5-1	TRBJ1-4	-	many	TGCGCCAGCAGGGAAACAACTAATGAAAAACTGTTTTTT	CASRETTNEKLFF
TRBV29-1	TRBJ1-4	-	many	TGCAGCGTTGAAGATCACCAGGGTTCGGGTGAAAAACTGTTTTTT	CSVEDHQGSGEKLFF
TRBV29-1	TRBJ2-2	-	many	TGCAGCGGCGAAACAGGGTCCACCGGGGAGCTGTTTTTT	CSGETGSTGELFF
TRBV4-1	TRBJ1-6	-	many	TGCGCCAGCAGCCAAGGACCCCGCACAAGGCTTGATTCACCCCTCCACTTT	CASSQGPRTRLDSPLHF
TRBV28	TRBJ2-7	-	many	TGTGCCAGCAGTTTATGGACAAACCAAAACGGCGAGCAGTACTTC	CASSLWTNQNGEQYF
TRBV5-4	TRBJ2-1	-	-	TGTGCCAGCAGCTCCACGACCCGGCCTGGAGAGCAGTTCTTC	CASSSTTRPGEQFF
TRBV29-1	TRBJ2-3	TRBD1	many	TGCAGCGTTGGTTCTACAGGGGGCGCGACAGATACGCAGTATTTT	CSVGSTGGATDTQYF
TRBV29-1	TRBJ2-1	TRBD2	many	TGCAGCGTTGAACTACGACTAGCGGGGCAACAGCAGTTCTTC	CSVELRLAGQQQFF
TRBV11-2	TRBJ2-5	TRBD1	-	TGTGCCAGCAGCTTGGGACAGGGTTTTGAGACCCAGTACTTC	CASSLGQGFETQYF
TRBV12-3/TRBV12-4	TRBJ1-2	-	-	TGTGCCAGCAGCCCAGCCACCGGGTTTGACTATGGCTACACCTTC	CASSPATGFDYGYTF
TRBV7-9	TRBJ1-4	-	many	TGTGCCAGCAGCCTCGACAGGATCTCTAATGAAAAACTGTTTTTT	CASSLDRISNEKLFF
TRBV19	TRBJ1-2	-	many	TGTGCCAGTAGTATAGCGAGTTATGGCTACACCTTC	CASSIASYGYTF
TRBV7-8	TRBJ2-3	TRBD2	many	TGTGCCAGCAGCTTACAGCGGGGGGCGGTCGATACGCAGTATTTT	CASSLQRGAVDTQYF